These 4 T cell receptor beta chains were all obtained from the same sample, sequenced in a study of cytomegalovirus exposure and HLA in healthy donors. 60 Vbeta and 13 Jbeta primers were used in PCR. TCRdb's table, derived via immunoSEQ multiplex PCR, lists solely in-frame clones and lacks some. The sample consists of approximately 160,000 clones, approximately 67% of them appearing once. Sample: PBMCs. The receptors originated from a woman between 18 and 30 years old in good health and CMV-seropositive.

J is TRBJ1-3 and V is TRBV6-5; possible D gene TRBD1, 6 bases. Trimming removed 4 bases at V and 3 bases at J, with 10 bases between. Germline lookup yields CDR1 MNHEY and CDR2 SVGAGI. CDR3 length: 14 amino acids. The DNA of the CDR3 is TGTGCCAGCAGTTTGGACAGTGATGGAAACACCATATATTTT. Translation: CASSLDSDGNTIYF.

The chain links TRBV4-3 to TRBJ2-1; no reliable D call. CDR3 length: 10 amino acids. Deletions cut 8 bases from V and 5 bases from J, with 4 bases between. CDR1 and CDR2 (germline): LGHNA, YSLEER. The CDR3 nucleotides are TGCGCCAGCCGTGACAATGAGCAGTTCTTC. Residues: CASRDNEQFF.

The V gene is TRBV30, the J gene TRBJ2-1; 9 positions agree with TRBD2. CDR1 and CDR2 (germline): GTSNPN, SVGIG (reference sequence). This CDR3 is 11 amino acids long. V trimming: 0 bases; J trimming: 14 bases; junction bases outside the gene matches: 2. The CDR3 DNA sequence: TGTGCCTGGAGTGTTCAGCGGGAGGAGTTCTTC. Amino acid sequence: CAWSVQREEFF.

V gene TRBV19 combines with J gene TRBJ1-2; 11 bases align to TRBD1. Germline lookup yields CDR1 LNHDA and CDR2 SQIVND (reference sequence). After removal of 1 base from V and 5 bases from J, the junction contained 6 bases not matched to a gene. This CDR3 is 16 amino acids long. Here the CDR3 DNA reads TGTGCCAGTAGTATAGTTGGACAGGGGGCAAGGTATGGCTACACCTTC. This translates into CASSIVGQGARYGYTF.